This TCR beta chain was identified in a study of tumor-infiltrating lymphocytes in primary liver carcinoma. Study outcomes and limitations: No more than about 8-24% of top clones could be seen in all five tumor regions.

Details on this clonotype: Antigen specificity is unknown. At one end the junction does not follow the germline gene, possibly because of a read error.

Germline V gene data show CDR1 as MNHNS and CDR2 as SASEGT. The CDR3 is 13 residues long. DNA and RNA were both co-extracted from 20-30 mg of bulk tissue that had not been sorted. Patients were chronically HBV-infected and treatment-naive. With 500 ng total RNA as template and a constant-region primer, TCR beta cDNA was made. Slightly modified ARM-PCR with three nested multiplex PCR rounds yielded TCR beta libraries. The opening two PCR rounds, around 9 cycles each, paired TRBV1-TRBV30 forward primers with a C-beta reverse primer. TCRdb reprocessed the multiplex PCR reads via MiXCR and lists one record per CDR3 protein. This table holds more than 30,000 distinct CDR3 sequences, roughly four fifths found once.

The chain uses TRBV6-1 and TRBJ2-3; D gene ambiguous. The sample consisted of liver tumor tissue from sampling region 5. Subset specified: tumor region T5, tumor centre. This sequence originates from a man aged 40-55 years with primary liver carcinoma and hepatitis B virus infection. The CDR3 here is CASSEASVVTQYF. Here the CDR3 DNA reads TGTGCCAGCAGCGAAGCGTCGGTGGTTACGCAGTATTTT.